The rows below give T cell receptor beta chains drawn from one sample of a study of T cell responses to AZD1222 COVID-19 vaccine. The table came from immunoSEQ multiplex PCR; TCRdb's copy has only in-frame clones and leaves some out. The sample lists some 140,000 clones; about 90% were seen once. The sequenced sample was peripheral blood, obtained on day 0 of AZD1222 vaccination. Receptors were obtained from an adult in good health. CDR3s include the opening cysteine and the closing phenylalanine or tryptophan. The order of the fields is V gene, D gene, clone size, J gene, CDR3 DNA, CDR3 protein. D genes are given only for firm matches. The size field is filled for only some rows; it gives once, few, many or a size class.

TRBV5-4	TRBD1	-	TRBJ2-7	TGTGCCAGCAGCCCTCGGGACAGCTACGAGCAGTACTTC	CASSPRDSYEQYF
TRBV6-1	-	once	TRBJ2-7	TGTGCCAGCAGTGAATGGGGGGCTAGCCGACCCTACGAGCAGTACTTC	CASSEWGASRPYEQYF
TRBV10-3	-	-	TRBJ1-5	TGTGCCATCAGTGAAAGCGGACAGAACAATCAGCCCCAGCATTTT	CAISESGQNNQPQHF
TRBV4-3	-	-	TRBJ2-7	TGCGCCAGCAGCCAAGAATGGGGGGCAGGGGGCTACGAGCAGTACTTC	CASSQEWGAGGYEQYF
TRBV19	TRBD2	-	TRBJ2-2	TGTGCCAGTACCCTAGCGGGGAACACCGGGGAGCTGTTTTTT	CASTLAGNTGELFF
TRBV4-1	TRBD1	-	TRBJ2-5	TGCGCCAGCAGACCGACAGGGTTGGAGACCCAGTACTTC	CASRPTGLETQYF
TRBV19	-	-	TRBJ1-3	TGTGCCACCCCGGATCGGGGCAGGAAGAGCTCTGGAAACACCATATATTTT	CATPDRGRKSSGNTIYF
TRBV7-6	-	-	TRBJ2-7	TGTGCCAGCAGCTTAGGCGTCACCATCACCTACGAGCAGTACTTC	CASSLGVTITYEQYF
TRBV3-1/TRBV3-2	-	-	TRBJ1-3	TGTGCCAGCAGCCAAACAGGGTACGGAAACACCATATATTTT	CASSQTGYGNTIYF
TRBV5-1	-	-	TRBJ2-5	TGCGCCAGCTCCACCGCGCCCGGTCCGAACGAGGACCAGTACTTC	CASSTAPGPNEDQYF
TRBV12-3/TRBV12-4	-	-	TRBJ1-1	TGTGCCGGGGGGGGTAGTCGCACTGAAGCTTTCTTT	CAGGGSRTEAFF